This passage covers 3 T cell receptor beta chains from one sample sequenced in a study of T cell responses to AZD1222 COVID-19 vaccine. The assay was immunoSEQ multiplex PCR, and TCRdb's table has in-frame clones only and misses some. The profile covers roughly 180,000 clones, with just over 85% appearing a single time and less than 0.55% taken by the ten largest. The sample consisted of peripheral blood, taken on day 0 of AZD1222 vaccination. The receptors originated from an adult in good health.

The J gene is TRBJ2-1, the V gene TRBV2, with 8 bases fitting TRBD2. This CDR3 comprises 13 residues. Germline V CDR1 and CDR2: SNHLY, FYNNEI. The V segment lost 8 bases and the J segment 7 bases; nucleotides outside the gene matches: 7. Here the CDR3 reads CASVREGGNEQFF. In DNA, the CDR3 is TGTGCCAGCGTACGGGAGGGCGGGAATGAGCAGTTCTTC.

The chain has TRBV9 and TRBJ1-1, with D unresolved. Per the germline V gene, CDR1 is SGDLS and CDR2 is YYNGEE. The length of the CDR3 is 13 residues. Trimming took 3 bases from V and 4 from J, leaving 10 bases between them. CDR3 protein: CASSGPGGTEAFF. The CDR3 DNA sequence: TGTGCCAGCAGCGGGCCCGGAGGCACTGAAGCTTTCTTT.

V is TRBV28 and J is TRBJ2-7; 7 positions agree with TRBD1. This CDR3 is built from 17 residues. Germline V gives CDR1 MDHEN, CDR2 SYDVKM. The junction had 14 bases not matched to a gene; V was cut back by 6 bases and J by 0 bases. DNA of the CDR3: TGTGCCAGCAGCTGGCTCCCTACAGGGGCCTACTCCTACGAGCAGTACTTC. It encodes CASSWLPTGAYSYEQYF. Full variable domain (missing parts from reference TRBV28 and TRBJ2-7): DVKVTQSSRYLVKRTGEKVFLECVQDMDHENMFWYRQDPGLGLRLIYFSYDVKMKEKGDIPEGYSVSREKKERFSLILESASTNQTSMYLCASSWLPTGAYSYEQYFGPGTRLTVT.